These 4 T cell receptor beta chains originate from one sample sequenced in a study of monozygotic twins with inflammatory bowel disease. TCRdb reprocessed the 5' RACE reads, keeping one entry per CDR3 protein, no DNA. Its table lists some 160,000 distinct CDR3 sequences. Sequencing was carried out using blood. These receptors came from a human donor with ulcerative colitis or Crohn's disease, or a healthy co-twin of an affected twin (not recorded which).

The V gene is TRBV5-1, the J gene TRBJ2-1; the TCRdb D gene call, TRBD1, has no DNA to confirm it. This CDR3 is 15 amino acids long. Per germline, CDR1 SGHRS and CDR2 YFSETQ. The CDR3 reads CASSINRAAGNEQFF.

The rearrangement uses TRBV7-9 and TRBJ1-2; the TCRdb call, TRBD1, lacks DNA for checking. This CDR3 comprises 14 residues. CDR1 SEHNR and CDR2 FQNEAQ come from the germline V gene (reference sequence). The CDR3 spells CASSPTGGDYGYTF.

The chain employs TRBV10-3 and TRBJ2-1; the TRBD2 assignment by TCRdb is unverifiable without DNA. Germline assignment: CDR1 ENHRY and CDR2 SYGVKD. The CDR3 spans 14 residues. The CDR3 loop is CAIGASGSKNEQFF.

The genes are TRBV20-1 and TRBJ2-3; the D call from TCRdb, TRBD1, cannot be confirmed without DNA. Per the germline V gene, CDR1 is DFQATT and CDR2 is SNEGSKA (reference sequence). The length of the CDR3 is 16 residues. CDR3 residues: CSALPGHSTSTDTQYF.